These T cell receptor beta chains were read from a single sample in a study of chemoradiotherapy in HPV16-positive cancers. Profiled with immunoSEQ multiplex PCR; TCRdb holds only in-frame clones, not every one. Seen here are 65,000 to 80,000 clones, approximately 91% observed once, and the top ten hold 4% to 4.5%. Sequences were derived from blood, sampled from a patient who underwent chemoradiotherapy. The receptors were sampled from a human donor with HPV-associated anogenital cancer. Each CDR3 is given with its conserved first and last residue. A D gene is named only where the DNA matches it firmly. The listing skips clone size in some rows; elsewhere it reads once, few, many or a size class.

TRBD2	TRBV14	TRBJ2-7	-	CASSRLAGGSYEQYF	TGTGCCAGCAGCCGTCTAGCGGGAGGTTCCTACGAGCAGTACTTC
-	TRBV7-2	TRBJ2-7	-	CASSSNLHDEQYF	TGTGCCAGCAGCTCGAACCTACACGACGAGCAGTACTTC
-	TRBV19	TRBJ2-2	-	CASSKQGTGELFF	TGTGCCAGTAGTAAACAGGGTACCGGGGAGCTGTTTTTT
-	TRBV6-1	TRBJ1-6	-	CASSDFNSPLHF	TGTGCCAGCAGCGATTTTAATTCACCCCTCCACTTT
-	TRBV28	TRBJ1-2	-	CASSFWENYGYTF	TGTGCCAGCAGTTTTTGGGAAAACTATGGCTACACCTTC
TRBD1	TRBV29-1	TRBJ2-1	-	CSVVQGARNEQFF	TGCAGCGTTGTTCAGGGGGCGAGGAATGAGCAGTTCTTC
-	TRBV19	TRBJ1-6	-	CASSISRRWDSPLHF	TGTGCCAGTAGTATAAGTCGCAGGTGGGATTCACCCCTCCACTTT
-	TRBV6-6	TRBJ1-2	-	CASSYLTELYGYTF	TGTGCCAGCAGTTACTTGACAGAGCTCTATGGCTACACCTTC
-	TRBV18	TRBJ1-6	-	CASSPSVVAGTSSPLHF	TGTGCCAGCTCACCGTCGGTCGTCGCAGGGACCTCTTCACCCCTCCACTTT
-	TRBV19	TRBJ1-2	-	CASSGQGINYGYTF	TGTGCCAGTAGTGGTCAGGGGATTAACTATGGCTACACCTTC
TRBD1	TRBV6-5	TRBJ1-5	-	CASSQGARQPQHF	TGTGCCAGCAGTCAGGGGGCGCGGCAGCCCCAGCATTTT
-	TRBV6-1	TRBJ1-4	-	CATEGPPTNEKLFF	TGTGCCACCGAAGGGCCTCCAACTAATGAAAAACTGTTTTTT
-	TRBV7-9	TRBJ2-7	-	CASTSSTLSYEQYF	TGTGCCAGCACCTCTTCGACCCTCTCCTACGAGCAGTACTTC
-	TRBV7-9	TRBJ1-5	-	CASSRGTGNSNQPQHF	TGTGCCAGCAGCAGAGGCACAGGTAATAGCAATCAGCCCCAGCATTTT
TRBD1	TRBV28	TRBJ2-6	-	CASKAGQGSLGANVLTF	TGTGCCAGCAAGGCGGGACAGGGGTCGCTAGGGGCCAACGTCCTGACTTTC
-	TRBV19	TRBJ1-2	-	CASSSKGAIYGYTF	TGTGCCAGTAGTTCGAAGGGAGCAATTTATGGCTACACCTTC
TRBD1	TRBV6-1	TRBJ2-7	-	CASSELAGGAYYEQYF	TGTGCCAGCAGTGAACTGGCAGGGGGCGCGTATTACGAGCAGTACTTC
TRBD1	TRBV6-4	TRBJ2-6	-	CASRGGQGAPGANVLTF	TGTGCCAGCAGGGGGGGACAGGGGGCCCCCGGGGCCAACGTCCTGACTTTC
-	TRBV7-2	TRBJ2-7	once	CASSLGGSLYEQYF	TGTGCCAGCAGCTTAGGGGGGTCATTATACGAGCAGTACTTC
TRBD1	TRBV19	TRBJ1-1	few	CASSTQGATEAFF	TGTGCCAGTAGTACACAGGGGGCCACTGAAGCTTTCTTT
TRBD1	TRBV19	TRBJ2-7	-	CASSIYTGTGYEQYF	TGTGCCAGTAGTATCTACACCGGGACAGGGTACGAGCAGTACTTC
TRBD2	TRBV5-1	TRBJ2-3	once	CASSLLTSGYTDTQYF	TGCGCCAGCAGCTTGTTGACTAGCGGTTACACAGATACGCAGTATTTT
TRBD2	TRBV5-1	TRBJ2-3	-	CASRGLAGSGGVTDTQYF	TGCGCCAGCAGGGGACTAGCGGGATCTGGCGGGGTCACAGATACGCAGTATTTT
-	TRBV23-1	TRBJ1-5	few	CASSHFDRRGNQPQHF	TGCGCCAGCAGTCACTTCGACCGTAGGGGCAATCAGCCCCAGCATTTT
-	TRBV10-2	TRBJ1-2	-	CASATAAGGSYGYTF	TGCGCCAGCGCGACAGCAGCCGGGGGCAGCTATGGCTACACCTTC
TRBD2	TRBV5-1	TRBJ2-1	-	CASSRTSGGTSYNEQFF	TGCGCCAGCAGTCGGACTAGCGGGGGGACCTCCTACAATGAGCAGTTCTTC
-	TRBV28	TRBJ1-2	-	CASSLPQIGYTF	TGTGCCAGCAGTTTACCACAGATCGGCTACACCTTC
TRBD1	TRBV13	TRBJ1-6	-	CASSFGQGNSPLHF	TGTGCCAGCAGCTTCGGACAGGGAAATTCACCCCTCCACTTT
-	TRBV28	TRBJ1-2	-	CASGLTQEVYGYTF	TGTGCCAGCGGCTTGACACAGGAGGTCTATGGCTACACCTTC
-	TRBV30	TRBJ1-4	-	CAWRGAWEKLFF	TGTGCCTGGAGGGGGGCATGGGAAAAACTGTTTTTT
-	TRBV27	TRBJ2-6	-	CASRGVRDSGANVLTF	TGTGCCAGCAGGGGCGTTCGAGACTCTGGGGCCAACGTCCTGACTTTC
TRBD1	TRBV6-5	TRBJ1-2	-	CASRTGARGYGYTF	TGTGCCAGCCGGACAGGGGCGAGAGGGTATGGCTACACCTTC
-	TRBV11-3	TRBJ2-3	-	CASSSGANGDTQYF	TGTGCCAGCAGCTCCGGGGCAAACGGAGATACGCAGTATTTT
-	TRBV10-3	TRBJ2-3	few	CAISVSAGTDTQYF	TGTGCCATCAGTGTCTCAGCGGGCACAGATACGCAGTATTTT
TRBD1	TRBV11-2	TRBJ1-2	once	CASSLDREVFFGYTF	TGTGCCAGCAGCTTGGACAGGGAGGTTTTTTTTGGCTACACCTTC
TRBD1	TRBV29-1	TRBJ1-1	once	CSAERDSTNTEAFF	TGCAGCGCCGAACGGGACAGCACTAACACTGAAGCTTTCTTT
TRBD1	TRBV28	TRBJ1-5	-	CASRPLDRAKGNQPQHF	TGTGCCAGCAGGCCTCTTGACAGGGCTAAGGGCAATCAGCCCCAGCATTTT
-	TRBV19	TRBJ1-5	once	CASSITGRGNQPQHF	TGTGCCAGTAGTATTACAGGGAGAGGCAATCAGCCCCAGCATTTT
TRBD1	TRBV7-2	TRBJ1-2	once	CASSPRTGRTF	TGTGCCAGCAGCCCACGGACAGGGAGAACCTTC
-	TRBV25-1	TRBJ2-2	-	CASSDPGPYTGELFF	TGTGCCAGCAGTGATCCCGGGCCTTACACCGGGGAGCTGTTTTTT
-	TRBV28	TRBJ2-7	-	CASSFLSGTYEQYF	TGTGCCAGCAGTTTTCTTAGCGGAACCTACGAGCAGTACTTC
-	TRBV6-6	TRBJ2-3	once	CASSLRRTDTQYF	TGTGCCAGCAGTCTACGACGAACAGATACGCAGTATTTT
-	TRBV5-6	TRBJ1-4	-	CASSFRVGGLNEKLFF	TGTGCCAGCAGCTTCCGCGTCGGTGGCCTAAATGAAAAACTGTTTTTT
TRBD1	TRBV27	TRBJ2-7	-	CAIGQGVEQYF	TGTGCCATTGGACAGGGGGTCGAGCAGTACTTC
-	TRBV28	TRBJ2-1	few	CASSQSHGLGSLGNEQFF	TGTGCCAGCAGCCAATCCCACGGGTTGGGATCCCTCGGAAATGAGCAGTTCTTC
TRBD1	TRBV28	TRBJ1-2	few	CASSSLTGPGPDYGYTF	TGTGCCAGCAGTTCTCTGACAGGGCCCGGTCCAGACTATGGCTACACCTTC
TRBD2	TRBV7-9	TRBJ2-7	few	CASSFGTSGWDDYEQYF	TGTGCCAGCAGCTTTGGGACTAGCGGGTGGGACGACTACGAGCAGTACTTC
-	TRBV5-1	TRBJ2-7	-	CASSLGAAPHEQYF	TGCGCCAGCAGCTTGGGAGCGGCCCCCCACGAGCAGTACTTC